Each of the 26 T cell receptor beta chains below was sequenced from the same sample in a study of T cells in localized non-small cell lung cancer. This table comes from immunoSEQ multiplex PCR, and its TCRdb copy is limited to in-frame clones, with some not included. In the table there are 26,000 or so clones, around 85% of which are singletons. This sample comprised peripheral blood, obtained before any cancer treatment. The source is a female donor older than 55 with stage II squamous cell lung carcinoma.

J is TRBJ1-1 and V is TRBV28; 10 bases map to TRBD1. CDR3 length: 17 amino acids. Trimming at V came to 5 bases and at J to 2 bases, leaving 11 bases not matched to a gene. Germline V gene sequence: CDR1 MDHEN, CDR2 SYDVKM. As DNA, the CDR3 is TGTGCCAGCAGTCCGCCGGGACAGGGGCCCAGAAACACTGAAGCTTTCTTT. Translating it yields CASSPPGQGPRNTEAFF.

The V call is TRBV19, the J call TRBJ1-5; maybe TRBD1 (6 bases). Trimming stripped 10 bases from V and 0 bases from J, with 13 bases between. The germline V gene has CDR1 LNHDA and CDR2 SQIVND (reference sequence). This CDR3 region has 14 residues. CDR3 nucleotide sequence: TGTGCCACCAAGGGGGACTTTAGCAATCAGCCCCAGCATTTT. This translates into CATKGDFSNQPQHF.

This rearrangement joins TRBV5-4 to TRBJ2-7; no clear D. This CDR3 is 13 amino acids long. CDR1 and CDR2 from the germline V gene are SGHNT and YYREEE (reference sequence). Trimming stripped 4 bases from V and 1 base from J, with 9 bases between. The CDR3 protein is CASSLDRSYEQYF. CDR3 bases: TGTGCCAGCAGCCTGGACCGGTCCTACGAGCAGTACTTC.

CDR3 nucleotides: TGTGCCTTTCACCCGGGACAGGGGGTGTGGACTGAAGCTTTCTTT. Encoded protein: CAFHPGQGVWTEAFF. V gene TRBV30 combines with J gene TRBJ1-1, with 11 nucleotides matching TRBD1. CDR3 length equals 15 residues. CDR1 GTSNPN and CDR2 SVGIG come from the germline V gene (reference sequence). V lost 7 bases, J lost 5 bases, and 12 bases stayed unmatched.

V gene TRBV6-1 combines with J gene TRBJ2-7; 7 positions agree with TRBD1. Germline assignment: CDR1 MNHNS and CDR2 SASEGT. The CDR3 loop spans 15 amino acids. J was trimmed by 7 bases and V by 1 base; bases with no gene match: 10. The CDR3 sequence is CASSEGRQGVKEQYF. CDR3 DNA: TGTGCCAGCAGTGAAGGCCGACAGGGAGTGAAGGAGCAGTACTTC.

The V gene is TRBV7-2, the J gene TRBJ1-3; D is uncertain. V lost 1 base, J lost 2 bases, and 3 bases lay in between. This CDR3 region has 13 residues. Per the germline V gene, CDR1 is SGHTA and CDR2 is FQGNSA. The CDR3 nucleotides read TGTGCCAGCAGCTTAGTTCCTGGAAACACCATATATTTT. Protein sequence: CASSLVPGNTIYF.

V usage is TRBV7-6 and J usage is TRBJ2-2, with 7 bases fitting TRBD1. J gave up 8 bases and V 5 bases, and 5 bases lay outside the gene matches. This CDR3 has 13 amino acids. Germline CDR1 SGHVS, CDR2 FNYEAQ. The DNA of the CDR3 is TGTGCCAGCAGCGCCTACAGGGGTGGGGAGCTGTTTTTT. Protein sequence: CASSAYRGGELFF.

The rearrangement uses TRBV5-5 and TRBJ1-4, with D unresolved. Germline lookup yields CDR1 SGHKS and CDR2 YYEKEE (reference sequence). V lost 0 bases and J 3 bases, leaving 9 bases between the germline ends. The CDR3 covers 15 residues. The CDR3 nucleotides read TGTGCCAGCAGCTTGGCCGTAGGGCCTAATGAAAAACTGTTTTTT. The encoded protein is CASSLAVGPNEKLFF.

This chain uses TRBV5-4 with TRBJ2-5, with 9 bases identical to TRBD1. The CDR3 loop spans 15 amino acids. V was clipped by 4 bases and J by 1 base; unmatched bases: 5. CDR1 and CDR2 from the germline V gene are SGHNT and YYREEE (reference sequence). DNA for the CDR3: TGTGCCAGCAGCGTACAGGGGGCTGGCCAAGAGACCCAGTACTTC. Translating it yields CASSVQGAGQETQYF. The complete variable domain, with remaining parts taken from reference TRBV5-4 and TRBJ2-5, reads ETGVTQSPTHLIKTRGQQVTLRCSSQSGHNTVSWYQQALGQGPQFIFQYYREEENGRGNFPPRFSGLQFPNYSSELNVNALELDDSALYLCASSVQGAGQETQYFGPGTRLLVL.

The CDR3, as DNA: TGTGCCAGTACCCCCAGGTGGGATTATAGCAATCAGCCCCAGCATTTT. Protein product: CASTPRWDYSNQPQHF. This chain uses TRBV19 with TRBJ1-5; no definite D call. The length of the CDR3 is 16 residues. V lost 7 bases and J 0 bases, leaving 16 bases between the germline ends. Germline V gives CDR1 LNHDA, CDR2 SQIVND (reference sequence).

The chain couples TRBV28 to TRBJ1-1; D remains ambiguous. CDR1 and CDR2 from the germline V gene are MDHEN and SYDVKM. Trimming left V 2 bases short and J 1 base short, with 8 bases between. CDR3 size: 14 residues. CDR3 protein: CASSLLMENTEAFF. The CDR3 nucleotides are TGTGCCAGCAGTTTACTAATGGAGAACACTGAAGCTTTCTTT.

The rearrangement uses TRBV19 and TRBJ2-3; possible D gene TRBD2, 6 bases. Germline V gene data show CDR1 as LNHDA and CDR2 as SQIVND (reference sequence). The CDR3 is 16 amino acids. The V gene lost 1 base and the J gene lost 1 base, with 12 bases spanning the gap. CDR3 in amino acids: CASSIVPGAGTDTQYF. Written as DNA, the CDR3 is TGTGCCAGTAGTATAGTTCCGGGAGCAGGCACAGATACGCAGTATTTT.

Relative to its sample, this clone is hyperexpanded. This chain uses TRBV11-3 with TRBJ1-4; D is ambiguous. The CDR3 contains 14 residues. Trimming took 2 bases from V and 6 from J, leaving 10 bases between them. Germline loops: CDR1 SGHNT, CDR2 YENEEA. The CDR3 coding sequence is TGTGCCAGCAGCTTAACCTCAGGCGATGAAAAACTGTTTTTT. This translates into CASSLTSGDEKLFF. Combining the CDR3 with reference TRBV11-3 and TRBJ1-4 gives the whole variable domain EAGVVQSPRYKIIEKKQPVAFWCNPISGHNTLYWYLQNLGQGPELLIRYENEEAVDDSQLPKDRFSAERLKGVDSTLKIQPAELGDSAVYLCASSLTSGDEKLFFGSGTQLSVL.

The chain uses TRBV6-5 and TRBJ2-1; TRBD1 might be the D (5 bases). Germline V gives CDR1 MNHEY, CDR2 SVGAGI. V dropped 0 bases and J dropped 5 bases, with 11 bases sitting between them. The CDR3 runs 15 residues. The CDR3 DNA is TGTGCCAGCAGTTACTCTCGAAGGGGAAACAATGAGCAGTTCTTC. Translating it yields CASSYSRRGNNEQFF.

The genes are TRBV4-1 and TRBJ2-7; perhaps TRBD2 as D (7 bases). The germline CDR1 and CDR2 sequences are MGHRA and YSYEKL. The CDR3 is 14 amino acids. V was clipped by 4 bases and J by 3 bases, with 13 bases between them. The CDR3 nucleotides read TGCGCCAGCAGCCCGGGGGGCGGGGGCTACGAGCAGTACTTC. Amino acids: CASSPGGGGYEQYF.

The J gene is TRBJ1-1, the V gene TRBV6-5; 8 positions agree with TRBD1. V lost 2 bases to trimming and J lost 1 base; unmatched junction nucleotides: 3. The CDR3 totals 15 residues. Germline V CDR1 and CDR2: MNHEY, SVGAGI. Here the CDR3 reads CASSYATGGNTEAFF. Here the CDR3 DNA reads TGTGCCAGCAGTTACGCCACAGGGGGGAACACTGAAGCTTTCTTT.

V is TRBV20-1 and J is TRBJ2-5; D call uncertain. Germline CDR1 and CDR2: DFQATT and SNEGSKA (reference sequence). Deletions cut 2 bases from V and 2 bases from J, with 3 bases between. The CDR3 runs to 11 residues. The CDR3 reads CSARLQETQYF. The CDR3 region has the DNA TGCAGTGCTAGACTTCAAGAGACCCAGTACTTC.

The chain couples TRBV6-6 to TRBJ2-3; perhaps TRBD2 as D (6 bases). V gave up 5 bases and J gave up 1 base, with 10 bases separating them. The CDR3 runs 14 residues. Germline V lookup: CDR1 MNHNY, CDR2 SVGAGI (reference sequence). The CDR3 region is CASSGGIRTDTQYF. CDR3 DNA: TGTGCCAGCAGTGGCGGGATACGCACAGATACGCAGTATTTT.

V and J are TRBV6-5 and TRBJ2-3, with TRBD2 matching over 7 bases. The trim removed 2 bases at V and 6 bases at J, leaving 5 bases unmatched. The CDR3 length is 14 residues. Germline assignment: CDR1 MNHEY and CDR2 SVGAGI. The CDR3 sequence is CASSYAGDSDTQYF. In DNA form, the CDR3 reads TGTGCCAGCAGTTACGCGGGAGATTCTGATACGCAGTATTTT.

The V gene is TRBV28, the J gene TRBJ2-7, with TRBD1 as a possible D gene (6 bases). V dropped 8 bases and J dropped 3 bases, with 23 bases sitting between them. This CDR3 region has 16 residues. Per germline, CDR1 MDHEN and CDR2 SYDVKM. CDR3 protein: CASFGTPPQGSYEQYF. In DNA form, the CDR3 reads TGTGCCAGCTTCGGGACACCTCCCCAAGGGAGCTACGAGCAGTACTTC.

The chain combines TRBV28 with TRBJ2-2, with TRBD2 identical over 8 bases. With V trimmed by 2 bases and J by 4 bases, 6 bases remained unmatched. The CDR3 runs 16 residues. Germline CDR1 reads MDHEN; CDR2 reads SYDVKM. CDR3 sequence reads: CASSLSWRGATGELFF. Here the CDR3 DNA reads TGTGCCAGCAGTTTAAGTTGGCGGGGGGCCACCGGGGAGCTGTTTTTT.

This sequence joins TRBV9 and TRBJ1-3; D gene uncertain. Trimming stripped 4 bases from V and 1 base from J, with 15 bases between. The germline V gene encodes CDR1 SGDLS and CDR2 YYNGEE. This CDR3 spans 16 amino acids. CDR3 nucleotides: TGTGCCAGCAGCCGAGAGGACTTTCTATCTGGAAACACCATATATTTT. This gives the protein CASSREDFLSGNTIYF.

V and J are TRBV28 and TRBJ2-7; D may be TRBD1 or TRBD2 (5 bases each). V was clipped by 7 bases and J by 7 bases, with 11 bases between them. Germline V gene lookup returns CDR1 MDHEN and CDR2 SYDVKM. This CDR3 spans 11 amino acids. The CDR3 region is CASTSEGEQYF. The CDR3 bases are TGTGCCAGCACCTCAGAGGGGGAGCAGTACTTC.

This clone was observed once. The chain recombines TRBV6-5 with TRBJ2-7; the D gene is possibly TRBD2 (6 bases). The CDR3 contains 14 residues. Trimming took 2 bases from V and 5 from J, leaving 13 bases between them. Germline V gene data show CDR1 as MNHEY and CDR2 as SVGAGI. The CDR3 loop is CASSYQRELDEQYF. CDR3 in DNA: TGTGCCAGCAGTTACCAACGGGAGCTCGACGAGCAGTACTTC.

The V call is TRBV7-2, the J call TRBJ2-3; TRBD2 matches at 7 bases. The CDR3 is made up of 18 amino acids. Looked up from germline, CDR1 is SGHTA and CDR2 is FQGNSA. The ends lost 5 bases at V and 2 bases at J; junction bases unmatched: 16. The chain's CDR3 is CASSPGSRGLAVTDTQYF. The CDR3 coding sequence is TGTGCCAGCAGCCCTGGTAGCCGTGGGCTAGCGGTCACAGATACGCAGTATTTT.

V gene TRBV5-5 combines with J gene TRBJ1-1; D may be TRBD1 (5 bases). CDR1 SGHKS and CDR2 YYEKEE come from the germline V gene (reference sequence). The CDR3 runs to 14 residues. With 0 bases removed from V and 5 bases from J, the gap between germline ends came to 11 bases. The CDR3 DNA follows: TGTGCCAGCAGCTTGGTAGCGGGGGAGACTGAAGCTTTCTTT. This sequence encodes CASSLVAGETEAFF.